The clone carrying this TCR beta chain was counted once. Its antigen is not known. Combined were second doses at about 4 or about 12 weeks. Clones were read by immunoSEQ multiplex PCR, and TCRdb kept only the in-frame ones, dropping some. The sample contains 250,000 to 300,000 clones, 85% to 95% of which appear only once. The data derive from a study of T cell responses to AZD1222 COVID-19 vaccine. Regarding the study as a whole: Increased Spike-specific TCR breadth and depth were observed after two AZD1222 doses. Mostly white British, mostly female donors; authors suggested clonal diversity may be underestimated.

This clonotype was sampled from an adult who received the AZD1222 COVID-19 vaccine. The sequenced sample was peripheral blood, obtained 28 days after the second AZD1222 dose.

Here the CDR3 DNA reads TGTGCCAGCAGCTCCGGGACTAGCGGGTACGAGCAGTACTTC. Its protein is CASSSGTSGYEQYF. This rearrangement joins TRBV11-2 to TRBJ2-7; 12 bases match TRBD2. The V segment lost 4 bases and the J segment 4 bases; nucleotides outside the gene matches: 2. Germline V gene sequence: CDR1 SGHAT, CDR2 FQNNGV. The CDR3 spans 14 residues.